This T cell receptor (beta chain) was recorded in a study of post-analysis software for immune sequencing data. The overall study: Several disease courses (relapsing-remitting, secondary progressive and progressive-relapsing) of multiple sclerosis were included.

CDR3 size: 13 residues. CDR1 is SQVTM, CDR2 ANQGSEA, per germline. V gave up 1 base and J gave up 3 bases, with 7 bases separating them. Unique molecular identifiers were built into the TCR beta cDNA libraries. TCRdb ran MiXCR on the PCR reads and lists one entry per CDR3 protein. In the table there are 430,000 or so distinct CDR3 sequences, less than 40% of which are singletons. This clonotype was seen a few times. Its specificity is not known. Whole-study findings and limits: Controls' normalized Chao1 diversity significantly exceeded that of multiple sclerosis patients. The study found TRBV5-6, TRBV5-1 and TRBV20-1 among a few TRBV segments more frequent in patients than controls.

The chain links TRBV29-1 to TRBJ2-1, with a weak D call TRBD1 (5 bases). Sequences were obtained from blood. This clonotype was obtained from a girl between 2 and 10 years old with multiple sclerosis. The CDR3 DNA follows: TGCAGCGTTGAAGGGACAATCTACAATGAGCAGTTCTTC. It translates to CSVEGTIYNEQFF.